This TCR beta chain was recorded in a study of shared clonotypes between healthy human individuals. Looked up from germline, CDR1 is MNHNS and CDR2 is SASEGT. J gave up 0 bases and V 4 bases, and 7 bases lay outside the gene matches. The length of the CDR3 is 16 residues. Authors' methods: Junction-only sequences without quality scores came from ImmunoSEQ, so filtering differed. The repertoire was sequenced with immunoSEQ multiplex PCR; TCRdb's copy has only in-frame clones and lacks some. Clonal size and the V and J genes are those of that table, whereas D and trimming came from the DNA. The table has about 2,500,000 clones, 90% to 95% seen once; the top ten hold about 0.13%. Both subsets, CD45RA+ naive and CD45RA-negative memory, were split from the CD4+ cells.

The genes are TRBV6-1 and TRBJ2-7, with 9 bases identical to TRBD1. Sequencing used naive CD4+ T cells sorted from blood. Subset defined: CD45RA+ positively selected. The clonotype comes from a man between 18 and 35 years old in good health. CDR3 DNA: TGTGCCAGCAGTGCGGTAGGGACAGGGAGCTCCTACGAGCAGTACTTC. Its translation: CASSAVGTGSSYEQYF.